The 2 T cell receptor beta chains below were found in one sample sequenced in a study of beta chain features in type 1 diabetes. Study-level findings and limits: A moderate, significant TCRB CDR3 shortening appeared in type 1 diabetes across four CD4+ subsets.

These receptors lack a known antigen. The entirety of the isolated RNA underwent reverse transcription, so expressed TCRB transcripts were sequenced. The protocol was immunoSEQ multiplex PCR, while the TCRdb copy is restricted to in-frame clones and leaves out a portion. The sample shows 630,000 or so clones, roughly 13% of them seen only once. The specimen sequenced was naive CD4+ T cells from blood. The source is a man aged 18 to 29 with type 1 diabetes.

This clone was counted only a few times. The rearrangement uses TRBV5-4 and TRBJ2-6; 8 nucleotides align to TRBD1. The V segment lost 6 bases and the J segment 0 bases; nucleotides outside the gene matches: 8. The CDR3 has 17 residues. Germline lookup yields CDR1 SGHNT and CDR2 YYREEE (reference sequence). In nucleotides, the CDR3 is TGTGCCAGCACCTTCGGACAGGGACGCTCTGGGGCCAACGTCCTGACTTTC. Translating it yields CASTFGQGRSGANVLTF.

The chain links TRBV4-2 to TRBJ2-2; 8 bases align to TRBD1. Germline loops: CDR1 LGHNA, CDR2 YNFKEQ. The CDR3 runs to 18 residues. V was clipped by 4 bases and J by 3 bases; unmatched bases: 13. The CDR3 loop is CASSLETGVMWDTGELFF. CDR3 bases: TGTGCCAGCAGCCTTGAGACAGGGGTGATGTGGGACACCGGGGAGCTGTTTTTT.